A selection of T cell receptor beta chains follows, all from one sample in a study of T cells in Graves' hyperthyroidism and ophthalmopathy. One entry per CDR3 protein, called by TCRdb with MiXCR from the multiplex PCR reads. The table has about 720,000 distinct CDR3 sequences, about 16% seen once. Sequencing was carried out using blood. These receptors came from a man aged 18-30 years with Graves' hyperthyroidism. Both conserved end residues are part of each CDR3. D genes are given only for firm matches. Part of the rows lack a size; the others show once, few, many or a class for expanded clones.

.	TRBV18	many	TRBJ2-1	CASSQREGRSYNEQFF	TGTGCCAGCTCACAGCGCGAGGGTCGGTCCTACAATGAGCAGTTCTTC
.	TRBV19	.	TRBJ1-1	CASSLGRGSFWTEAFF	TGTGCCAGTAGTCTTGGACGCGGCAGTTTTTGGACTGAAGCTTTCTTT
.	TRBV11-3	many	TRBJ2-5	CASRSLYQETQYF	TGTGCCAGCAGGAGTTTGTACCAAGAGACCCAGTACTTC
TRBD2	TRBV29-1	.	TRBJ2-3	CSALLAEGTDTQYF	TGCAGCGCGCTACTAGCGGAGGGCACAGATACGCAGTATTTT
.	TRBV28	many	TRBJ2-7	CASKFSGLSYEQYF	TGTGCCAGCAAATTCTCAGGGCTCTCCTACGAGCAGTACTTC
.	TRBV18	once	TRBJ2-7	CASSPPIGWGQYF	TGTGCCAGCTCACCACCGATCGGTTGGGGGCAGTACTTC
TRBD2	TRBV12-3/TRBV12-4	many	TRBJ2-3	CASSSRLAGGSRPDTQYF	TGTGCCAGCAGTTCCCGACTAGCGGGAGGGTCCAGGCCAGATACGCAGTATTTT
TRBD1	TRBV20-1	.	TRBJ2-7	CSALLITGGEQYF	TGCAGTGCTCTCCTAATAACAGGGGGCGAGCAGTACTTC
TRBD1	TRBV29-1	.	TRBJ1-1	CSVARQGGVEAFF	TGCAGCGTCGCTCGACAGGGAGGGGTTGAAGCTTTCTTT
.	TRBV7-9	many	TRBJ2-7	CASSLAMSDYEQYF	TGTGCCAGCAGCTTAGCGATGAGCGACTACGAGCAGTACTTC
TRBD1	TRBV28	many	TRBJ1-5	CASSLRQGPQPQHF	TGTGCCAGCAGTTTACGACAGGGCCCTCAGCCCCAGCATTTT
TRBD1	TRBV12-3/TRBV12-4	.	TRBJ1-5	CASRDRGGNQPQHF	TGTGCCAGCAGAGACAGGGGAGGCAATCAGCCCCAGCATTTT
.	TRBV3-1	.	TRBJ1-4	CASSQVGAGVEKLFF	TGTGCCAGCAGCCAAGTCGGTGCGGGTGTGGAAAAACTGTTTTTT
TRBD1	TRBV3-1	many	TRBJ1-6	CASSPDRANSPLHF	TGTGCCAGCAGCCCGGACAGGGCGAATTCACCCCTCCACTTT
.	TRBV5-5	many	TRBJ2-1	CASSPTGRDDEQFF	TGTGCCAGCAGCCCGACGGGGAGAGATGATGAGCAGTTCTTC
.	TRBV2	many	TRBJ2-7	CASSAGIYYEQYF	TGTGCCAGCAGTGCCGGGATCTACTACGAGCAGTACTTC
.	TRBV20-1	many	TRBJ2-1	CSASLAVNNEQFF	TGCAGTGCTAGTTTGGCGGTTAACAATGAGCAGTTCTTC
TRBD2	TRBV9	many	TRBJ2-3	CASSARTGLAGANTDTQYF	TGTGCCAGCAGCGCGCGAACGGGACTAGCGGGCGCTAACACAGATACGCAGTATTTT
TRBD2	TRBV9	.	TRBJ2-1	CASSVARGSVYNEQFF	TGTGCCAGCAGCGTAGCTCGCGGGAGCGTCTACAATGAGCAGTTCTTC
TRBD1	TRBV7-3	many	TRBJ2-1	CASSLGQGAGNEQFF	TGTGCCAGCAGCTTAGGGCAGGGGGCTGGGAATGAGCAGTTCTTC
.	TRBV12-3/TRBV12-4	many	TRBJ1-1	CASSLHGGTEAFF	TGTGCCAGCAGTCTCCATGGTGGCACTGAAGCTTTCTTT
.	TRBV6-2/TRBV6-3	few	TRBJ2-1	CASSYSREYNEQFF	TGTGCCAGCAGTTACTCGAGAGAATACAATGAGCAGTTCTTC
TRBD2	TRBV11-2	few	TRBJ2-1	CASSLRRGAPIYNEQFF	TGTGCCAGCAGCTTGAGGCGGGGGGCGCCCATTTACAATGAGCAGTTCTTC